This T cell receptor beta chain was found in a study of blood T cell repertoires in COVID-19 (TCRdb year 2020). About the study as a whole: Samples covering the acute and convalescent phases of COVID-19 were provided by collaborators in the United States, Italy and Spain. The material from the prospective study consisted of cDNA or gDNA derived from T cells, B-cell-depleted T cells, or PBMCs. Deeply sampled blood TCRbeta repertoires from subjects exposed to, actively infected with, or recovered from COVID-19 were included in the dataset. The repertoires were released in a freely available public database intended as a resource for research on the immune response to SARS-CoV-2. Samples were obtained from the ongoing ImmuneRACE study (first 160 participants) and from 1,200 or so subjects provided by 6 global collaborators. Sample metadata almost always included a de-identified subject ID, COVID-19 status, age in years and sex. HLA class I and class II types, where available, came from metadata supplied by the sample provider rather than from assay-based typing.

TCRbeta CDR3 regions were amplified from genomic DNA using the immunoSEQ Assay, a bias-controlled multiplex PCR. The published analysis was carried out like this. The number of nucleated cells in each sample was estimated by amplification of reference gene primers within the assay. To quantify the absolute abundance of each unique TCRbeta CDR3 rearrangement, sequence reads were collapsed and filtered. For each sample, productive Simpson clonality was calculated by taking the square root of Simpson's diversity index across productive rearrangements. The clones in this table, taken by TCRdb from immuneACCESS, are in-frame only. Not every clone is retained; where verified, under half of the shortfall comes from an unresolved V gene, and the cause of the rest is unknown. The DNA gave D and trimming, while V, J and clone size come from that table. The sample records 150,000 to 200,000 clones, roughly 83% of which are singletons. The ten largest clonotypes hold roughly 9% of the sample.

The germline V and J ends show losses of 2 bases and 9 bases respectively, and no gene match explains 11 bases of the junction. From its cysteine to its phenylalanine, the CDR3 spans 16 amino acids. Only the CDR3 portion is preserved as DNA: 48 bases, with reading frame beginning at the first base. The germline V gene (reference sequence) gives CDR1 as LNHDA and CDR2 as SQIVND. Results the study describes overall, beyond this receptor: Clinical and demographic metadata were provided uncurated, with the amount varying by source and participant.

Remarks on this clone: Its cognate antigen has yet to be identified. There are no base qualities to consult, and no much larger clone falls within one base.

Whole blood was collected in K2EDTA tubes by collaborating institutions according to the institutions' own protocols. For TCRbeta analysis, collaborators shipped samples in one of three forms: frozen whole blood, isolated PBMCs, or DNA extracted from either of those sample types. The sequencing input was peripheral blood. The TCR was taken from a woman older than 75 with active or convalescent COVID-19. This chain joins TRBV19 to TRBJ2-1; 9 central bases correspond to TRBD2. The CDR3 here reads CASSISLGGGASEQFF. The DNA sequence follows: TGTGCCAGTAGTATATCCCTCGGCGGGGGGGCGAGTGAGCAGTTCTTC.